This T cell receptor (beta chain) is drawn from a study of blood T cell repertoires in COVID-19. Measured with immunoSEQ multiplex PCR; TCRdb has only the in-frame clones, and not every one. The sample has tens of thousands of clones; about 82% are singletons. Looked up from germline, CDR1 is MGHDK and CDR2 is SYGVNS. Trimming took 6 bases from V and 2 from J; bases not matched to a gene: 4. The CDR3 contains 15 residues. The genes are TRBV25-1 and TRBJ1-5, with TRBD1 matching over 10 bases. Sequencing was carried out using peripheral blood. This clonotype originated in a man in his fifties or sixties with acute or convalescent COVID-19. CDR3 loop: CASRGTGVGNQPQHF. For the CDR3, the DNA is TGTGCCAGCAGAGGGACAGGGGTGGGCAATCAGCCCCAGCATTTT.